This T cell receptor (beta chain) is from a study of blood T cell repertoires in COVID-19. Per the germline V gene, CDR1 is SGHTS and CDR2 is YDEGEE. Trimming removed 0 bases from V and 7 bases from J, with 7 bases in between. The CDR3 loop spans 12 amino acids. Method: immunoSEQ multiplex PCR; TCRdb's copy keeps in-frame clones and lacks some. The sample has over 200,000 clones, about four fifths seen once. This clonotype was obtained from a woman between 45 and 60 years old with acute or convalescent COVID-19. The genes are TRBV5-8 and TRBJ1-2; D may be TRBD1 (5 bases). Sequencing was performed on peripheral blood. The chain's CDR3 is CASSLGGRGYTF. The CDR3 nucleotides are TGTGCCAGCAGCTTGGGGGGCCGTGGCTACACCTTC.